Following are 30 T cell receptor beta chains from one sample sequenced in a study of T-cell reconstitution after alpha-beta-depleted transplantation in children. The library targeted TCRbeta and was prepared with unique molecular identifiers. TCRdb reprocessed the PCR reads via MiXCR and lists one record per CDR3 protein. The sample lists over 150,000 distinct CDR3 sequences; less than 8% were seen once. Source: PBMCs from the stem cell graft donor, taken from the stem cell graft. The receptors here all came from a human donor who donated a stem cell graft to a child with Wiskott-Aldrich syndrome.

This clonotype was recorded at least ten times. The chain has TRBV27 and TRBJ2-3; tentatively, D is TRBD2 (6 bases). Per germline, CDR1 MNHEY and CDR2 SMNVEV (reference sequence). The CDR3 consists of 15 residues. V gave up 6 bases and J gave up 0 bases, with 13 bases separating them. The chain's CDR3 is CASRSYGGSTDTQYF. CDR3 sequence (DNA): TGTGCCAGCAGATCTTACGGGGGTAGCACAGATACGCAGTATTTT.

This clonotype was observed a handful of times. V gene TRBV2 combines with J gene TRBJ1-1; perhaps TRBD1 as D (6 bases). The germline V gene encodes CDR1 SNHLY and CDR2 FYNNEI. The CDR3 consists of 16 residues. Trimming took 7 bases from V and 0 from J, leaving 18 bases between them. The CDR3 DNA follows: TGTGCCAGCACCGAGAGAGGGGGATACATGAACACTGAAGCTTTCTTT. Its translation is CASTERGGYMNTEAFF.

This clonotype was seen at least ten times. This rearrangement joins TRBV27 to TRBJ2-1; 8 nucleotides match TRBD2. The germline V gene has CDR1 MNHEY and CDR2 SMNVEV (reference sequence). The CDR3 is 14 residues long. Trimming took 6 bases from V and 5 from J; bases not matched to a gene: 6. DNA for the CDR3: TGTGCCAGCAGACGGGGGGGCCCCAACAATGAGCAGTTCTTC. Translated: CASRRGGPNNEQFF.

This clonotype has more than one count but fewer than ten. The chain has TRBV5-1 and TRBJ1-2, with 7 bases fitting TRBD1. V was clipped by 1 base and J by 7 bases; unmatched bases: 7. Germline V gives CDR1 SGHRS, CDR2 YFSETQ. This CDR3 is 14 amino acids long. CDR3 nucleotides: TGCGCCAGCAGCTTGACAGGGGAATTTCGTGGCTACACCTTC. It yields the protein CASSLTGEFRGYTF.

The sample holds many counts of this clonotype. The chain is built from TRBV24-1 and TRBJ2-1, with D uncertain. This CDR3 is 16 amino acids long. V lost 2 bases and J 6 bases, leaving 16 bases between the germline ends. Germline V gives CDR1 KGHDR, CDR2 SFDVKD. The CDR3 reads CATSDSAPQDVNEQFF. Here the CDR3 DNA reads TGTGCCACCAGTGATTCTGCCCCGCAGGACGTCAATGAGCAGTTCTTC.

The table lists this clonotype with many counts. V usage is TRBV29-1 and J usage is TRBJ2-1, with a tentative D call TRBD2 (7 bases). V lost 0 bases to trimming and J lost 2 bases, with 11 bases between them. The CDR3 extends over 15 amino acids. Germline V gives CDR1 SQVTM, CDR2 ANQGSEA. This CDR3 is CSVEDGGGAYNEQFF. CDR3 sequence (DNA): TGCAGCGTTGAAGATGGAGGGGGGGCCTACAATGAGCAGTTCTTC.

The table lists this clonotype with a few counts. This sequence joins TRBV7-8 and TRBJ1-5, with D hard to call. This CDR3 comprises 16 residues. Germline V lookup: CDR1 SGHVS, CDR2 FQNEAQ. V dropped 1 base and J dropped 1 base, with 11 bases sitting between them. CDR3 sequence: CASSLDPGFSNQPQHF. The CDR3 nucleotides read TGTGCCAGCAGCTTAGACCCGGGATTCAGCAATCAGCCCCAGCATTTT.

The CDR3 bases are TGTGCCAGCAGCTTAGCGGGCTCTCGGGCTTTCTTT. It yields the protein CASSLAGSRAFF. The chain is built from TRBV11-3 and TRBJ1-1; D is ambiguous. The V end lost 1 base, the J end lost 11 bases, and 11 bases lay between the germline ends. Per the germline V gene, CDR1 is SGHNT and CDR2 is YENEEA. The CDR3 loop spans 12 amino acids.

V usage is TRBV5-6 and J usage is TRBJ1-5; 7 nucleotides line up with TRBD1. After removal of 2 bases from V and 2 bases from J, the junction contained 7 bases not matched to a gene. Per the germline V gene, CDR1 is SGHDT and CDR2 is YYEEEE. The CDR3 is 16 residues long. The CDR3 nucleotides read TGTGCCAGCAGCTTAGGGATGCAGGGGGGCAATCAGCCCCAGCATTTT. Translating gives CASSLGMQGGNQPQHF.

This clonotype was picked up many times. The chain carries TRBV20-1 and TRBJ2-1; possibly TRBD2 for D (5 bases). The CDR3 sequence is 11 residues long. The germline V gene encodes CDR1 DFQATT and CDR2 SNEGSKA (reference sequence). Between the trimmed V and J ends, which lost 3 bases and 9 bases, there was a span of 9 bases. The CDR3 region has the DNA TGCAGTGCTAGTCGAGGGAGTGAGCAGTTCTTC. This codes for CSASRGSEQFF.

This clonotype has at least ten counts. The gene calls are TRBV6-7 and TRBJ2-7; 9 bases match TRBD2. TRBV6-7 is assigned to the ORF class and has an uncertain function. Trimming took 2 bases from V and 6 from J; bases not matched to a gene: 5. The CDR3 spans 14 residues. CDR3 sequence: CASSYRLAGLEQYF. The CDR3, as DNA: TGTGCCAGCAGTTACCGCCTAGCGGGACTCGAGCAGTACTTC.

This clonotype came up many times. The chain combines TRBV5-1 with TRBJ2-7, with TRBD2 matching over 7 bases. CDR1 and CDR2 (germline): SGHRS, YFSETQ. The CDR3 has 15 residues. Unmatched junction bases numbered 5, after V lost 0 bases and J lost 2 bases. The CDR3 reads CASSLAGAGAYEQYF. CDR3 sequence (DNA): TGCGCCAGCAGCTTGGCCGGCGCGGGAGCCTACGAGCAGTACTTC.

The chain has TRBV6-2 or TRBV6-3 and TRBJ2-1, with TRBD1 as a possible D gene (6 bases). This CDR3 has 15 residues. Trimming shortened V by 2 bases and J by 9 bases, and 17 bases separated the two germline ends. Per germline, CDR1 MNHEY and CDR2 SVGEGT. The CDR3 here is CASSYTQGYVSEQFF. The CDR3 DNA reads TGTGCCAGCAGTTACACACAGGGTTATGTTAGTGAGCAGTTCTTC.

This clonotype showed up many times. This rearrangement joins TRBV4-3 to TRBJ1-2; D call uncertain. Germline CDR1 is LGHNA and CDR2 is YSLEER. V was trimmed by 0 bases and J by 8 bases, leaving 10 bases between them. There are 13 residues in the CDR3. In nucleotides, the CDR3 is TGCGCCAGCAGCCAAGAAAACGGTCTAGGCTACACCTTC. This gives the protein CASSQENGLGYTF.

Ten or more counts support this clonotype. The chain has TRBV18 and TRBJ2-2; D unclear. Between the trimmed V and J ends, which lost 3 bases and 3 bases, there was a span of 5 bases. This CDR3 is built from 13 residues. CDR1 KGHSH and CDR2 LQKENI come from the germline V gene. The CDR3 sequence: CASSPRDTGELFF. The CDR3 region has the DNA TGTGCCAGCTCACCGCGTGACACCGGGGAGCTGTTTTTT.

V gene TRBV30 combines with J gene TRBJ1-1, with D perhaps matching TRBD1 (6 bases). The length of the CDR3 is 13 residues. Germline loops: CDR1 GTSNPN, CDR2 SVGIG (reference sequence). Trimming cost V 8 bases and J 1 base, with 14 bases left between them. CDR3 protein: CALKTGPNTEAFF. The CDR3 DNA is TGTGCCCTCAAGACAGGCCCGAACACTGAAGCTTTCTTT.

This clonotype was recorded at least ten times. The chain recombines TRBV3-1 with TRBJ2-5; 8 bases match TRBD2. Germline lookup yields CDR1 LGHDT and CDR2 YNNKEL (reference sequence). Trimming at V came to 1 base and at J to 2 bases, leaving 6 bases not matched to a gene. The CDR3 sequence is 16 residues long. In nucleotides, the CDR3 is TGTGCCAGCAGCCAAGTCCTAGCGGGTGTTCAAGAGACCCAGTACTTC. This sequence encodes CASSQVLAGVQETQYF.

The V call is TRBV12-3 or TRBV12-4, the J call TRBJ1-2; 7 bases match TRBD1. Germline trimming cut 6 bases from V and 7 bases from J; bases unmatched to any gene: 8. The CDR3 contains 13 residues. The DNA for the CDR3 is TGTGCCAGCAGAATAGGGGGCACGGGTGGCTACACCTTC. Translation gives CASRIGGTGGYTF.

This clonotype was counted between two and nine times. The chain employs TRBV30 and TRBJ2-5; D is undetermined. V gave up 2 bases and J gave up 4 bases, with 5 bases separating them. The CDR3 has 11 amino acids. From germline, CDR1 is GTSNPN and CDR2 SVGIG (reference sequence). CDR3 coding DNA: TGTGCCTGGAGTTTTGGAGAGACCCAGTACTTC. It codes for CAWSFGETQYF.

This clonotype was seen at least ten times. The V gene is TRBV6-1, the J gene TRBJ1-2, with unresolved D. This CDR3 contains 13 residues. The germline V and J ends were trimmed by 6 bases and 4 bases, with 12 bases remaining between them. Germline V lookup: CDR1 MNHNS, CDR2 SASEGT. The CDR3 DNA reads as TGTGCCAGCAGAAAACCGCTAAGCTATGGCTACACCTTC. It is translated as CASRKPLSYGYTF.

This clonotype was seen many times. The CDR3 DNA sequence: TGTGCCACCAGTGATTCCGGTACAGGGGGCCATGAGCAGTTCTTC. This encodes CATSDSGTGGHEQFF. This chain joins TRBV24-1 and TRBJ2-1; 9 positions match TRBD1. J was trimmed by 8 bases and V by 2 bases; bases with no gene match: 6. CDR1 KGHDR and CDR2 SFDVKD come from the germline V gene. This CDR3 region has 15 residues.

This clonotype has at least ten counts. The rearrangement joins TRBV12-3 or TRBV12-4 to TRBJ1-1; 7 bases are shared with TRBD1. The J segment lost 1 base and the V segment lost 4 bases, leaving 9 bases of the junction unmatched. This CDR3 is 16 amino acids long. CDR3 protein: CASSSNPGQTNTEAFF. The CDR3 DNA follows: TGTGCCAGCAGTTCTAATCCGGGACAGACGAACACTGAAGCTTTCTTT.

This clonotype was counted between two and nine times. The chain combines TRBV5-5 with TRBJ1-4; 9 nucleotides align to TRBD1. CDR3 length: 18 residues. Losses at the gene ends were 0 bases for V and 0 bases for J; bases not matched to a gene: 6. Per germline, CDR1 SGHKS and CDR2 YYEKEE (reference sequence). The CDR3: CASSLGQGGMATNEKLFF. The CDR3 DNA reads TGTGCCAGCAGCTTGGGACAGGGGGGGATGGCAACTAATGAAAAACTGTTTTTT.

This clonotype has more than one count but fewer than ten. The V call is TRBV7-2, the J call TRBJ2-5; possible D gene TRBD2, 6 bases. Trimming cost V 8 bases and J 5 bases, with 18 bases left between them. Germline V gene sequence: CDR1 SGHTA, CDR2 FQGNSA. This CDR3 is 14 amino acids long. Here the CDR3 reads CASGEDYAGETQYF. The CDR3 DNA is TGTGCCAGCGGGGAGGACTACGCGGGCGAGACCCAGTACTTC.

This clonotype was seen at least ten times. The CDR3 DNA sequence: TGCAGTGCTACAAGACAGGGGTTGGTCAATGAGCAGTTCTTC. It encodes CSATRQGLVNEQFF. The chain employs TRBV20-1 and TRBJ2-1; 8 nucleotides line up with TRBD1. This CDR3 comprises 14 residues. Trimming took 4 bases from V and 6 from J; bases not matched to a gene: 8. Germline V gene sequence: CDR1 DFQATT, CDR2 SNEGSKA (reference sequence).

This clonotype appeared many times. This chain links TRBV5-1 with TRBJ2-2; the match to TRBD2 covers 11 bases. Unmatched junction bases numbered 6, after V lost 4 bases and J lost 4 bases. This CDR3 has 16 amino acids. Germline-derived CDR1 and CDR2 are SGHRS and YFSETQ. CDR3 coding DNA: TGCGCCAGCAGCCCACTCGGGACTAGCGGCACCGGGGAGCTGTTTTTT. The encoded protein is CASSPLGTSGTGELFF.

A few counts support this clonotype. J is TRBJ1-1 and V is TRBV18; perhaps TRBD1 as D (5 bases). The V gene lost 5 bases and the J gene lost 1 base, with 8 bases spanning the gap. From germline, CDR1 is KGHSH and CDR2 LQKENI. This CDR3 contains 13 residues. Here the CDR3 DNA reads TGTGCCAGCTCATCTACAGGGAACACTGAAGCTTTCTTT. It specifies CASSSTGNTEAFF.

This clonotype was observed many times. This rearrangement joins TRBV5-5 to TRBJ2-4, with 13 bases lining up with TRBD2. Germline V CDR1 and CDR2: SGHKS, YYEKEE (reference sequence). The CDR3 is 16 residues long. V was pared by 3 bases and J by 12 bases, with 12 bases of the junction left unmatched. The CDR3 nucleotides read TGTGCCAGCAGCTCGCAACTAGCGGGGGGGTCGTCGGGTCAGTACTTC. Translated, it gives CASSSQLAGGSSGQYF.

The chain recombines TRBV3-1 with TRBJ2-3; 11 bases fit TRBD2. V lost 4 bases, J lost 4 bases, and 4 bases stayed unmatched. CDR3 length: 15 amino acids. CDR1 is LGHDT, CDR2 YNNKEL, per germline (reference sequence). Here the CDR3 DNA reads TGTGCCAGCAGCCCCCTGACTAGCGGGGCAGATACGCAGTATTTT. Encoded protein: CASSPLTSGADTQYF.

This clonotype was observed many times. This sequence joins TRBV24-1 and TRBJ2-3; D gene uncertain. Between the trimmed V and J ends, which lost 0 bases and 0 bases, there was a span of 9 bases. The CDR3 runs to 16 residues. Germline V lookup: CDR1 KGHDR, CDR2 SFDVKD. The CDR3 sequence: CATSDLRFGSTDTQYF. In DNA, the CDR3 is TGTGCCACCAGTGATTTGAGATTTGGTAGCACAGATACGCAGTATTTT.